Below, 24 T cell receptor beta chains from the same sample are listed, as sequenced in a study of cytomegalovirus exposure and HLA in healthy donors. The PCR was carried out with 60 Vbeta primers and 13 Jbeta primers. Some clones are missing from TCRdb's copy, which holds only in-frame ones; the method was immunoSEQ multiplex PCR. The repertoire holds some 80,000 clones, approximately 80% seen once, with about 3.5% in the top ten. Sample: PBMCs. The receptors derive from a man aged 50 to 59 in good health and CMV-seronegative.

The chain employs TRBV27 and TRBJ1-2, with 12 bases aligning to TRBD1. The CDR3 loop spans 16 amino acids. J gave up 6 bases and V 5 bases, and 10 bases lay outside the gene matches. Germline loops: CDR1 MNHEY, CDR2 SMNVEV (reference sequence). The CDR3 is CASSAHRDRGQNGYTF. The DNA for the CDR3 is TGTGCCAGCAGTGCCCACCGGGACAGGGGGCAGAATGGCTACACCTTC.

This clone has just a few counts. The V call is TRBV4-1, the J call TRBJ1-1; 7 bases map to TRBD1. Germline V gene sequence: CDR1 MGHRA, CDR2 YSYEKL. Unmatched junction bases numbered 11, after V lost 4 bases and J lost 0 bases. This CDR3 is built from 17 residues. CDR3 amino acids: CASSRPGQLSMNTEAFF. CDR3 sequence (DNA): TGCGCCAGCAGCCGCCCGGGACAGCTAAGCATGAACACTGAAGCTTTCTTT.

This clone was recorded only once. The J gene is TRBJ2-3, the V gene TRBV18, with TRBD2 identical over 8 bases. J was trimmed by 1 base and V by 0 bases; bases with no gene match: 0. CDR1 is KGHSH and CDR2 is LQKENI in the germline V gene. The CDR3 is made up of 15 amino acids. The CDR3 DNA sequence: TGTGCCAGCTCACCACCTAGCGGGGGCACAGATACGCAGTATTTT. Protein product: CASSPPSGGTDTQYF.

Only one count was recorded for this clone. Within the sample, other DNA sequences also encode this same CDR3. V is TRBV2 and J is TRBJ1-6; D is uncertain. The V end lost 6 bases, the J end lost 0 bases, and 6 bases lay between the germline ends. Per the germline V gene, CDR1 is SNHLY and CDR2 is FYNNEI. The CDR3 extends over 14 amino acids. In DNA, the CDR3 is TGTGCCAGCAGCCTTAACTCCTATAATTCACCCCTCCACTTT. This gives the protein CASSLNSYNSPLHF.

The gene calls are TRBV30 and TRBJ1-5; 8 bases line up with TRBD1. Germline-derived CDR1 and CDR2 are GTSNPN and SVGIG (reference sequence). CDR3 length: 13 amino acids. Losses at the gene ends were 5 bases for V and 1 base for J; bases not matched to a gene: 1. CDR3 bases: TGTGCCTGGGACAGGGGAAGCAATCAGCCCCAGCATTTT. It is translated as CAWDRGSNQPQHF.

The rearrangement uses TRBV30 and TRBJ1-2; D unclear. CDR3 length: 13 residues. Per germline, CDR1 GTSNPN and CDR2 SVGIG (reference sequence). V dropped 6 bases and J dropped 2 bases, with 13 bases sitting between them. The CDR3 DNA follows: TGTGCCTGTCAAACCGAGGAAAACTATGGCTACACCTTC. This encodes CACQTEENYGYTF.

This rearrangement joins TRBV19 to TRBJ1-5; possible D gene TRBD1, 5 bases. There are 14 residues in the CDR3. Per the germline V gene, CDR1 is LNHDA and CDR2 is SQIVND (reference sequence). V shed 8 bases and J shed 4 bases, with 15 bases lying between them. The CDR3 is CASLSTGTNQPQHF. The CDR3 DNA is TGTGCCAGTCTATCAACAGGAACAAATCAGCCCCAGCATTTT.

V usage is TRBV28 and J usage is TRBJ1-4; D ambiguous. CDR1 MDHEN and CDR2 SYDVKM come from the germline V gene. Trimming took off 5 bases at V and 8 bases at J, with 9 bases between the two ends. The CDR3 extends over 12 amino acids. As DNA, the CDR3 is TGTGCCAGCAGTCTTGCGTGGGAAAAACTGTTTTTT. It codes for CASSLAWEKLFF.

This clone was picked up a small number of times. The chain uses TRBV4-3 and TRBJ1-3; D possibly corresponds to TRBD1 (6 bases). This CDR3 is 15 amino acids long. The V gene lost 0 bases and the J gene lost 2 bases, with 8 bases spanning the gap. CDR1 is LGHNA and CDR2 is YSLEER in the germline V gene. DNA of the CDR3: TGCGCCAGCAGCCAAGATCACAGGGCTGGAAACACCATATATTTT. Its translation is CASSQDHRAGNTIYF.

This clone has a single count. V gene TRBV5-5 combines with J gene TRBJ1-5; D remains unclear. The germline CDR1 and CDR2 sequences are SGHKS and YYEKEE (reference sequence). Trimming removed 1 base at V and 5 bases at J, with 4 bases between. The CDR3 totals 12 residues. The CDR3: CASSLRDQPQHF. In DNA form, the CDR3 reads TGTGCCAGCAGCTTGCGGGATCAGCCCCAGCATTTT.

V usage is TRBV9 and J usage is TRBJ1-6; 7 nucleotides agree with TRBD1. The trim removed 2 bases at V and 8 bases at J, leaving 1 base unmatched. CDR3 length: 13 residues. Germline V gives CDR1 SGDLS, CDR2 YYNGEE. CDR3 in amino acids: CASSVDRDSPLHF. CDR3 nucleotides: TGTGCCAGCAGCGTTGACAGGGATTCACCCCTCCACTTT.

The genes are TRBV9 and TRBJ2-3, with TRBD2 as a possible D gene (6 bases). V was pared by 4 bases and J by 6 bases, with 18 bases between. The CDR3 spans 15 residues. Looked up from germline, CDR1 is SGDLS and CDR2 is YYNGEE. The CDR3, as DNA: TGTGCCAGCAGCCTTCGGACCACCGGAGGGGATACGCAGTATTTT. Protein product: CASSLRTTGGDTQYF.

The CDR3 loop reads CASSRYDREQFF. The CDR3 DNA reads TGTGCCAGCAGCCGCTATGACAGGGAGCAGTTCTTC. This rearrangement joins TRBV7-2 to TRBJ2-1; TRBD1 might be the D (6 bases). The CDR3 contains 12 residues. Germline loops: CDR1 SGHTA, CDR2 FQGNSA. Trimming removed 5 bases at V and 10 bases at J, with 12 bases between.

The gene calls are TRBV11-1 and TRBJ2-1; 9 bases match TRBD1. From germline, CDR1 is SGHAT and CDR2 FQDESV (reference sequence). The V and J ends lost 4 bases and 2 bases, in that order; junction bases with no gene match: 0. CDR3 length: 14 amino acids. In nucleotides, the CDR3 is TGTGCCAGCAGCTGGGACAGGGCCTACAATGAGCAGTTCTTC. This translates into CASSWDRAYNEQFF. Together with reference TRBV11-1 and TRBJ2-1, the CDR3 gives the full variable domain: EAEVAQSPRYKITEKSQAVAFWCDPISGHATLYWYRQILGQGPELLVQFQDESVVDDSQLPKDRFSAERLKGVDSTLKIQPAELGDSAMYLCASSWDRAYNEQFFGPGTRLTVL.

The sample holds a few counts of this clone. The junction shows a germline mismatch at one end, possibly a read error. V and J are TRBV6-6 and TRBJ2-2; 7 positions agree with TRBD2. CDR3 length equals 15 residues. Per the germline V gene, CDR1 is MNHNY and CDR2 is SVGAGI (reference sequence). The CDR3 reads CASRYRGENTGELFF. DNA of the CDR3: TGTGCCAGCCGTTATCGGGGGGAGAACACCGGGGAGCTGTTTTTT.

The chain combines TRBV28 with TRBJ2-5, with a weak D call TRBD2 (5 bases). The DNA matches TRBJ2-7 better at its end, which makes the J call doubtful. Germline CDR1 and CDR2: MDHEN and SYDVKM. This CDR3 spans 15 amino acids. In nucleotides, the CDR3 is TGTGCCAGCAGCCAATACCTCGGAGAGGGATACGAGCAGTACTTC. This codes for CASSQYLGEGYEQYF.

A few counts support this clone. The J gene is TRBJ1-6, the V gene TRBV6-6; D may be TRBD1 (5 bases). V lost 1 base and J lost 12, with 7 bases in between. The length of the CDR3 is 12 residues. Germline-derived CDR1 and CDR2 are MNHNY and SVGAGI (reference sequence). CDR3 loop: CASSYWGGPLHF. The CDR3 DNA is TGTGCCAGCAGTTACTGGGGGGGACCCCTCCACTTT.

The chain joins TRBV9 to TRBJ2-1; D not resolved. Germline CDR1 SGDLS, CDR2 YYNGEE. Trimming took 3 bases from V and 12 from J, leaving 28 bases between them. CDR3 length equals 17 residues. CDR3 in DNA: TGTGCCAGCAGCGGGGCTTTGGGTAAATACATAGGAATGGCGCAGTTCTTC. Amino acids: CASSGALGKYIGMAQFF.

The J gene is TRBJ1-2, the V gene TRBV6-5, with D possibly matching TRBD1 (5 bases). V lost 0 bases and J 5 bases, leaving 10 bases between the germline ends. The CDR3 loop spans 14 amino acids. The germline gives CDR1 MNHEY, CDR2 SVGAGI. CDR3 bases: TGTGCCAGCAGTTACTCGGGCGGGGGGTATGGCTACACCTTC. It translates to CASSYSGGGYGYTF.

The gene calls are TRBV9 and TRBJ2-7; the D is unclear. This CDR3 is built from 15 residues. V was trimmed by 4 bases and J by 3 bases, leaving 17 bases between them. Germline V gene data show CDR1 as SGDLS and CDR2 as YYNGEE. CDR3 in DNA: TGTGCCAGCAGCTTTGGAGAGTCCCCTCGCTACGAGCAGTACTTC. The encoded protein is CASSFGESPRYEQYF.

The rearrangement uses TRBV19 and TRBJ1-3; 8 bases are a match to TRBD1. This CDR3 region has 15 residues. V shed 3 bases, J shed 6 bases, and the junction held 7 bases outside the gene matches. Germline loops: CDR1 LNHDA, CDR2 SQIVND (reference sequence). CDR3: CASSIPGQGPNTIYF. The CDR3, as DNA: TGTGCCAGTAGTATCCCCGGACAGGGACCAAACACCATATATTTT. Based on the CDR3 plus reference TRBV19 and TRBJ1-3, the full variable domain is DGGITQSPKYLFRKEGQNVTLSCEQNLNHDAMYWYRQDPGQGLRLIYYSQIVNDFQKGDIAEGYSVSREKKESFPLTVTSAQKNPTAFYLCASSIPGQGPNTIYFGEGSWLTVV.

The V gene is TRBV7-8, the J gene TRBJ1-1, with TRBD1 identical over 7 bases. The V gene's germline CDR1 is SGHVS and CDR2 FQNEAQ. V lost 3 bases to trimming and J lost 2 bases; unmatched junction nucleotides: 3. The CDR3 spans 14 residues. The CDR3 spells CASSLGDRNTEAFF. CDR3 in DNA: TGTGCCAGCAGCTTGGGGGACAGAAACACTGAAGCTTTCTTT.

The CDR3 here is CATSSNTEAFF. The CDR3 DNA follows: TGTGCCACCAGCTCTAACACTGAAGCTTTCTTT. The V gene is TRBV28, the J gene TRBJ1-1; no clear D gene. The CDR3 is 11 residues long. The germline CDR1 and CDR2 sequences are MDHEN and SYDVKM. Trimming shortened V by 10 bases and J by 2 bases, and 8 bases separated the two germline ends.

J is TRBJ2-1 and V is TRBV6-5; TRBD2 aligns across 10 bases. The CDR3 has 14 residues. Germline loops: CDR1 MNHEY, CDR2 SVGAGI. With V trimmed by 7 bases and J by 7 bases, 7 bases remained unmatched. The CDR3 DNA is TGTGCCAGCAAGAGCGGGGGGGCCGGGAATGAGCAGTTCTTC. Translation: CASKSGGAGNEQFF.